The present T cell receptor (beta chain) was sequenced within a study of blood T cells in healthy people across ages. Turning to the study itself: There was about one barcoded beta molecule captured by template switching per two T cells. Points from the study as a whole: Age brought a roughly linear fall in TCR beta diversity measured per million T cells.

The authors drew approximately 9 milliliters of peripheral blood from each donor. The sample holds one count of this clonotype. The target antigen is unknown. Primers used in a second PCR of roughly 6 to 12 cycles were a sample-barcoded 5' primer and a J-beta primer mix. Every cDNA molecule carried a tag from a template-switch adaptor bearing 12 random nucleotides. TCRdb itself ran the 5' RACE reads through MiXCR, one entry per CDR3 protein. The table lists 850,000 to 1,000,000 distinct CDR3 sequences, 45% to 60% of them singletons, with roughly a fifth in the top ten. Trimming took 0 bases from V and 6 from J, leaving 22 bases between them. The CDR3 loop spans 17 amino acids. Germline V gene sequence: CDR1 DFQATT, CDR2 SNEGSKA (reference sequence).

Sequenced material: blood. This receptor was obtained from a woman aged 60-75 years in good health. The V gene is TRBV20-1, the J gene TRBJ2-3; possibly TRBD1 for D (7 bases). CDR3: CSARDLRGLAKTDTQYF. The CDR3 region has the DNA TGCAGTGCTAGAGATTTGAGGGGGCTAGCGAAGACGGATACGCAGTATTTT.